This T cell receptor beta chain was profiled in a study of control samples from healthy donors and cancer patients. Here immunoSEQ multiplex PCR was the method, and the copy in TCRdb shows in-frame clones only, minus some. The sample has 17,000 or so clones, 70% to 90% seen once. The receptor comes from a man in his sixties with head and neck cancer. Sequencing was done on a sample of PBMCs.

As DNA, the CDR3 is TGTGCCAGCTCACCAGATAGGGGCCTTCTTAACACCGGGGAGCTGTTTTTT. Translating it yields CASSPDRGLLNTGELFF. The rearrangement joins TRBV18 to TRBJ2-2; D is possibly TRBD1 (5 bases). The germline V and J ends were trimmed by 2 bases and 2 bases, with 15 bases remaining between them. CDR3 size: 17 residues. Germline V gives CDR1 KGHSH, CDR2 LQKENI. Variable domain in full (rest from reference TRBV18 and TRBJ2-2): NAGVMQNPRHLVRRRGQEARLRCSPMKGHSHVYWYRQLPEEGLKFMVYLQKENIIDESGMPKERFSAEFPKEGPSILRIQQVVRGDSAAYFCASSPDRGLLNTGELFFGEGSRLTVL.